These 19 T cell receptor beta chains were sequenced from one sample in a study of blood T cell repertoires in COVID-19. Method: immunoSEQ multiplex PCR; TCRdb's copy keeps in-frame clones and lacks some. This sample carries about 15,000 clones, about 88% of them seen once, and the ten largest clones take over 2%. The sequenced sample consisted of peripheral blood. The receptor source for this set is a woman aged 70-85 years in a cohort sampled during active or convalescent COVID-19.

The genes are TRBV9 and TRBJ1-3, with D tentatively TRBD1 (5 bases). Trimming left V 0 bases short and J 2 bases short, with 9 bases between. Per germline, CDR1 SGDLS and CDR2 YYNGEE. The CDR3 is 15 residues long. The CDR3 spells CASSVASGAGNTIYF. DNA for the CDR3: TGTGCCAGCAGCGTAGCTTCGGGGGCTGGAAACACCATATATTTT.

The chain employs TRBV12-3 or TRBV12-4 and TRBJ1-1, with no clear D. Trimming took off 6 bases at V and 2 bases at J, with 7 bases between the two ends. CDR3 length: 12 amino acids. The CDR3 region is CASRRGNTEAFF. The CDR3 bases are TGTGCCAGCAGACGGGGAAACACTGAAGCTTTCTTT.

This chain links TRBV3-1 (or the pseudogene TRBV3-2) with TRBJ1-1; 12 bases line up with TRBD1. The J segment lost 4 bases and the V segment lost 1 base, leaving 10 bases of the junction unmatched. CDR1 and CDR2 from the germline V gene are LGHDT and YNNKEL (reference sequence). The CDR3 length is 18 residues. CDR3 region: CASSQAMMGTGGLTEAFF. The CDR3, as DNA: TGTGCCAGCAGCCAAGCGATGATGGGGACAGGGGGCCTCACTGAAGCTTTCTTT.

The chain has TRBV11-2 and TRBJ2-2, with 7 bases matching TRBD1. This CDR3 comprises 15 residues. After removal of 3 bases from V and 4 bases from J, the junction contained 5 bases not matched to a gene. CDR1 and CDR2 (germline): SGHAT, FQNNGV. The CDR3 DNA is TGTGCCAGCAGCTTTCTACAGGGGCGCACCGGGGAGCTGTTTTTT. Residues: CASSFLQGRTGELFF.

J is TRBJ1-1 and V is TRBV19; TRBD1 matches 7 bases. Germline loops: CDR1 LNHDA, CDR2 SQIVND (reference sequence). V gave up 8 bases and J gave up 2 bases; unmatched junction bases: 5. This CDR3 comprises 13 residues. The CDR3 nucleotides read TGTGCCAGTGGGGACAGTGGAAACACTGAAGCTTTCTTT. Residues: CASGDSGNTEAFF.

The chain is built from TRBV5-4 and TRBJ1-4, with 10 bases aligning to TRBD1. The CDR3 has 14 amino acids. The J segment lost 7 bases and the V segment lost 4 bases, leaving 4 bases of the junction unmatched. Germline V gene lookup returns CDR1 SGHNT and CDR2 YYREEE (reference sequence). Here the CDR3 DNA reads TGTGCCAGCAGCAGACAGGGGGCTTTTGAAAAACTGTTTTTT. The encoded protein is CASSRQGAFEKLFF.

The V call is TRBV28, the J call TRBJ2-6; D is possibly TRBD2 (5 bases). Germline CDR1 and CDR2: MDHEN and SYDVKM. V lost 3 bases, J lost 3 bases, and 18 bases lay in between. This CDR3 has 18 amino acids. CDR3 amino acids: CASSLMRALVVGANVLTF. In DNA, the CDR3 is TGTGCCAGCAGTTTGATGCGGGCCCTTGTAGTTGGGGCCAACGTCCTGACTTTC.

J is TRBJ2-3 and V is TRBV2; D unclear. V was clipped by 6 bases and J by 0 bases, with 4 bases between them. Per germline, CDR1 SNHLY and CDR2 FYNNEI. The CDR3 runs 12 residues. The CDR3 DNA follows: TGTGCCAGCAGCGGGAGCACAGATACGCAGTATTTT. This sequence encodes CASSGSTDTQYF.

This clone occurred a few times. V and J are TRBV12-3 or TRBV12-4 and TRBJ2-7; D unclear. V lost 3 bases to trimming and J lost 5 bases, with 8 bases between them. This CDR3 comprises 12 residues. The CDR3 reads CASSFRFHEQYF. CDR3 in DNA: TGTGCCAGCAGTTTCAGGTTCCACGAGCAGTACTTC.

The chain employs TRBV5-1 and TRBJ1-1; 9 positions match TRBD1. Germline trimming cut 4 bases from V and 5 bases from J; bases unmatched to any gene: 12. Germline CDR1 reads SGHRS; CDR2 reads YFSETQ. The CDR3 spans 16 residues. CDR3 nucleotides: TGCGCCAGCAGCCAAAGTCCCGGGACAGGGTGGACTGAAGCTTTCTTT. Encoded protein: CASSQSPGTGWTEAFF. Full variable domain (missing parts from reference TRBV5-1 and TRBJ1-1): KAGVTQTPRYLIKTRGQQVTLSCSPISGHRSVSWYQQTPGQGLQFLFEYFSETQRNKGNFPGRFSGRQFSNSRSEMNVSTLELGDSALYLCASSQSPGTGWTEAFFGQGTRLTVV.

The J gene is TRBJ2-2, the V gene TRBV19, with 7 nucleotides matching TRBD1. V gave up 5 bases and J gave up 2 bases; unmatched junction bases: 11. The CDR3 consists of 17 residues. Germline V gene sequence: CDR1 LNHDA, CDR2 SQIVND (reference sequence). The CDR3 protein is CASSSTGTALNTGELFF. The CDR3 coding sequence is TGTGCCAGTAGTTCCACCGGGACAGCCCTCAACACCGGGGAGCTGTTTTTT.

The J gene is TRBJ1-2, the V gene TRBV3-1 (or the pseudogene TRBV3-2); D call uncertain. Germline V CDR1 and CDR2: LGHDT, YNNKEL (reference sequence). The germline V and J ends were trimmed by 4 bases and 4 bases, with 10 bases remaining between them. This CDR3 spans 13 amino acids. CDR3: CASSPIEAYGYTF. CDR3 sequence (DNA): TGTGCCAGCAGCCCCATCGAGGCCTATGGCTACACCTTC.

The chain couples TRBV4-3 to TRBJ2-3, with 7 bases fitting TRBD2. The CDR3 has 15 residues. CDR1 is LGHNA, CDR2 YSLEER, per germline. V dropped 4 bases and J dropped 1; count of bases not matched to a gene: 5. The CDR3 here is CASSRGGSGTDTQYF. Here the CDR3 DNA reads TGCGCCAGCAGCCGCGGGGGTTCGGGCACAGATACGCAGTATTTT.

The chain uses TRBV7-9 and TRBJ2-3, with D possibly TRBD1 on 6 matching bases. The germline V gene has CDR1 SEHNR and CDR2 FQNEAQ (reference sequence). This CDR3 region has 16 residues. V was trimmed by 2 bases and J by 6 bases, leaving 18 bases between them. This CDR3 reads CASSLRAGVQLDTQYF. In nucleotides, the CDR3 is TGTGCCAGCAGCTTAAGGGCAGGGGTTCAACTTGATACGCAGTATTTT.

CDR3 sequence reads: CASSPPGMQETQYF. The DNA of the CDR3 is TGTGCCAGCAGTCCTCCGGGGATGCAAGAGACCCAGTACTTC. J is TRBJ2-5 and V is TRBV27; the D gene is possibly TRBD2 (5 bases). The CDR3 has 14 residues. Per germline, CDR1 MNHEY and CDR2 SMNVEV (reference sequence). With 5 bases removed from V and 2 bases from J, the gap between germline ends came to 12 bases.

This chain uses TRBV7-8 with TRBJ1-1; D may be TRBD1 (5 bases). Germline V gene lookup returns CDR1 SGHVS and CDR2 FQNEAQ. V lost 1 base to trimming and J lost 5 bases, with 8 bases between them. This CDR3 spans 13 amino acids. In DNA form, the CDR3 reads TGTGCCAGCAGCTTAGGGGGGAGGACTGAAGCTTTCTTT. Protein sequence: CASSLGGRTEAFF.

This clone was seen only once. DNA of the CDR3: TGTGCCACCAGCAGAGATGTCAGGGGGCTTGGAAACACCATATATTTT. As protein: CATSRDVRGLGNTIYF. The chain is built from TRBV15 and TRBJ1-3, with TRBD1 identical over 8 bases. Germline CDR1 LNHNV, CDR2 YYDKDF (reference sequence). The V and J ends lost 0 bases and 3 bases, in that order; junction bases with no gene match: 4. The CDR3 contains 16 residues.

DNA for the CDR3: TGTGCCAGCACTAGGGACAGGGCCCAAGAGACCCAGTACTTC. It is translated as CASTRDRAQETQYF. V and J are TRBV2 and TRBJ2-5, with TRBD1 matching 9 bases. J gave up 1 base and V 7 bases, and 4 bases lay outside the gene matches. Germline CDR1 reads SNHLY; CDR2 reads FYNNEI. The CDR3 spans 14 residues.

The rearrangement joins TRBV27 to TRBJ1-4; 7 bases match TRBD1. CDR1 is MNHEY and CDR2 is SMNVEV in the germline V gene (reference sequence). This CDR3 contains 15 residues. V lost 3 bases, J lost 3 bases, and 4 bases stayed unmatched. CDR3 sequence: CASSFGQGANEKLFF. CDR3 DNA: TGTGCCAGCAGTTTCGGGCAGGGGGCTAATGAAAAACTGTTTTTT.